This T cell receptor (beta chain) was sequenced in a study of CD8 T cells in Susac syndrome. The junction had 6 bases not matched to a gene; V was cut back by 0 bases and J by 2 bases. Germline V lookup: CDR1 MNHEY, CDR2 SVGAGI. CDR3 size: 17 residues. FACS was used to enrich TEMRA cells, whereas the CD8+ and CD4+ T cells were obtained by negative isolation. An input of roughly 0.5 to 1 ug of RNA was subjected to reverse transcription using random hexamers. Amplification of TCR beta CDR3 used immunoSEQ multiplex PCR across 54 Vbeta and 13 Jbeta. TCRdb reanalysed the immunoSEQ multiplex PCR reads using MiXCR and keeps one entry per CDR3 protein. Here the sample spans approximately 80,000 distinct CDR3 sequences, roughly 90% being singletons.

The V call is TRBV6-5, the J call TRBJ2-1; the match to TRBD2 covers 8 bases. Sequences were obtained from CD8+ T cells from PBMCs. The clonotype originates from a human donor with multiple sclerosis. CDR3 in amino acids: CASSYSGAGGTYNEQFF. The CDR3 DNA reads TGTGCCAGCAGTTACTCCGGGGCGGGGGGTACCTACAATGAGCAGTTCTTC.